A selection of T cell receptor beta chains follows, all from one sample in a study of somatic mutations in cytotoxic T cells in rheumatoid arthritis. The data were produced by immunoSEQ multiplex PCR, yet TCRdb's version contains in-frame clones alone and is incomplete. The sample shows fewer than 15,000 clones, about 90% of them seen only once. Sequencing used CD4+ T cells sorted from blood. All receptors derive from a man between 65 and 85 years old with rheumatoid arthritis. CDR3s include the opening cysteine and the closing phenylalanine or tryptophan. Each record gives: D gene, V gene, clone size, J gene, CDR3 DNA, CDR3 protein. D genes are given only for firm matches. Clone size is not always given. Where it is, it says once, few, many or a class for expanded clones.

d_call: NA; v_call: TRBV23-1; clone_size: once; j_call: TRBJ2-3; cdr3_nt: TGCGCCAGCAGTCGGCTAGCGCCAGATACGCAGTATTTT; cdr3_aa: CASSRLAPDTQYF
d_call: TRBD2; v_call: TRBV19; clone_size: NA; j_call: TRBJ2-3; cdr3_nt: TGTGCCAGTAGTGAGGCTAGCGGGGCTTCTACGCAGTATTTT; cdr3_aa: CASSEASGASTQYF
d_call: NA; v_call: TRBV2; clone_size: NA; j_call: TRBJ2-5; cdr3_nt: TGTGCCAGCAGTGCCAAACTCCTAGGAACCGGGGGGACCCAGTACTTC; cdr3_aa: CASSAKLLGTGGTQYF
d_call: NA; v_call: TRBV12-2; clone_size: NA; j_call: TRBJ1-2; cdr3_nt: TGTGCAAGTCGCTTAGCGAAAGTTGGGACAGGACCTCTCACTAACTATGGCTACACCTTC; cdr3_aa: CASRLAKVGTGPLTNYGYTF
d_call: NA; v_call: TRBV6-1; clone_size: NA; j_call: TRBJ2-7; cdr3_nt: TGTGCCAGCAGGAAGGGACTGGACTACGAGCAGTACTTC; cdr3_aa: CASRKGLDYEQYF
d_call: TRBD1; v_call: TRBV6-6; clone_size: NA; j_call: TRBJ1-4; cdr3_nt: TGTGCCAGCAGTTACGCTCAGGGGGCAACTAATGAAAAACTGTTTTTT; cdr3_aa: CASSYAQGATNEKLFF
d_call: NA; v_call: TRBV20-1; clone_size: NA; j_call: TRBJ2-7; cdr3_nt: TGCAGTGCTAGAGATCGAGGAATAAAGTACTTC; cdr3_aa: CSARDRGIKYF
d_call: NA; v_call: TRBV11-2; clone_size: NA; j_call: TRBJ2-7; cdr3_nt: TGTGCCAGCAGCCTCCAGGACAGCTTGAACGAGCAGTACTTC; cdr3_aa: CASSLQDSLNEQYF
d_call: NA; v_call: TRBV11-2; clone_size: NA; j_call: TRBJ2-2; cdr3_nt: TGTGCCAGCAGCTTAGGCGTTGGAGTCACCGGGGAGCTGTTTTTT; cdr3_aa: CASSLGVGVTGELFF
d_call: NA; v_call: TRBV25-1; clone_size: NA; j_call: TRBJ2-3; cdr3_nt: TGTGCCAGCAGCCTTAACACAGATACGCAGTATTTT; cdr3_aa: CASSLNTDTQYF
d_call: TRBD2; v_call: TRBV10-3; clone_size: NA; j_call: TRBJ2-5; cdr3_nt: TGTGCCATCAGTGACTCCGGGACTAGCGGGAGTGGAGAGACCCAGTACTTC; cdr3_aa: CAISDSGTSGSGETQYF
d_call: NA; v_call: TRBV30; clone_size: NA; j_call: TRBJ1-3; cdr3_nt: TGTGCCTGGAGCCCACCTGAAGCAGGTGGAAACACCATATATTTT; cdr3_aa: CAWSPPEAGGNTIYF
d_call: NA; v_call: TRBV30; clone_size: NA; j_call: TRBJ2-1; cdr3_nt: TGTGCCTGCACAGGGTGGAGTGAGCAGTTCTTC; cdr3_aa: CACTGWSEQFF
d_call: TRBD1; v_call: TRBV19; clone_size: NA; j_call: TRBJ2-7; cdr3_nt: TGTGCCAGTAGTGACAGGGGGACCGGCGAGCAGTACTTC; cdr3_aa: CASSDRGTGEQYF
d_call: NA; v_call: TRBV6-6; clone_size: NA; j_call: TRBJ2-7; cdr3_nt: TGTGCCAGCAGTCCCCCCTTGGGCGAGCAGTACTTC; cdr3_aa: CASSPPLGEQYF
d_call: NA; v_call: TRBV28; clone_size: few; j_call: TRBJ1-4; cdr3_nt: TGTGCCAGCAGCGCTGGGGCCCCAACTAATGAAAAACTGTTTTTT; cdr3_aa: CASSAGAPTNEKLFF
d_call: TRBD2; v_call: TRBV5-1; clone_size: NA; j_call: TRBJ2-5; cdr3_nt: TGCGCCAGCACCAAGACTAGCGGGTCCCTGGAGACCCAGTACTTC; cdr3_aa: CASTKTSGSLETQYF
d_call: NA; v_call: TRBV6-5; clone_size: NA; j_call: TRBJ2-7; cdr3_nt: TGTGCCAGCAGTTATCGGTGGGAGCAGTACTTC; cdr3_aa: CASSYRWEQYF
d_call: NA; v_call: TRBV10-1; clone_size: NA; j_call: TRBJ2-7; cdr3_nt: TGCGCCAGCAGTGTCGATGGACAAGGCTACGAGCAGTACTTC; cdr3_aa: CASSVDGQGYEQYF